This entry is about one TCR beta chain. Antigen specificity is unknown. This sample stems from a study of cytomegalovirus exposure and HLA in healthy donors. Across the whole study: Of approximately 400 genotyped donors, about 81% clustered with self-reported Caucasian donors.

13 Jbeta primers and 60 Vbeta primers were used for the PCR. Here immunoSEQ multiplex PCR was the method, and the copy in TCRdb shows in-frame clones only, minus some. In the table there are some 220,000 clones, 70% to 90% of which are singletons. Study findings and constraints: More clonal expansion characterized HLA-associated TCR beta chains than equally common others in a later analysis. The majority of TCR sequences were rare, yet some public TCRs appeared in many donors. Reports described diagnosis of cytomegalovirus status by the classifier as highly specific and sensitive.

The CDR3 is made up of 14 amino acids. CDR1 and CDR2 from the germline V gene are SQVTM and ANQGSEA. Trimming took off 4 bases at V and 9 bases at J, with 19 bases between the two ends. The TCR comes from a girl aged 2-10 years in good health and CMV-seronegative. V and J are TRBV29-1 and TRBJ2-4; the D gene is possibly TRBD2 (7 bases). The sample consisted of PBMCs. The DNA of the CDR3 is TGCAGCGTTGTAGGGGGAGGGGGTTTTGGCATTCAGTACTTC. It translates to CSVVGGGGFGIQYF.